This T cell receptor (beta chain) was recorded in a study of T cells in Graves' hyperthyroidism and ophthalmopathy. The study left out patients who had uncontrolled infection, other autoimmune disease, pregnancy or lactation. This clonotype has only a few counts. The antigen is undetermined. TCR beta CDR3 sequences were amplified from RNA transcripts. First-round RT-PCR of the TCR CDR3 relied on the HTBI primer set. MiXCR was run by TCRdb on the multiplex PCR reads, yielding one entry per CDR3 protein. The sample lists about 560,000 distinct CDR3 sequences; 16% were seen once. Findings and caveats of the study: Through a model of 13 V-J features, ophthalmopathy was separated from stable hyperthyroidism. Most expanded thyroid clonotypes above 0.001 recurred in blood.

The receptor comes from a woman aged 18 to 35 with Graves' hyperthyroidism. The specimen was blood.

The CDR3 DNA reads as TGTGCCAGCAGCCAACCGGGACTAGGGTCTGGCGAGCAGTACTTC. It yields the protein CASSQPGLGSGEQYF. The chain uses TRBV4-2 and TRBJ2-7; 8 positions match TRBD2. CDR1 is LGHNA, CDR2 YNFKEQ, per germline. After removal of 2 bases from V and 6 bases from J, the junction contained 9 bases not matched to a gene. The CDR3 is 15 amino acids.